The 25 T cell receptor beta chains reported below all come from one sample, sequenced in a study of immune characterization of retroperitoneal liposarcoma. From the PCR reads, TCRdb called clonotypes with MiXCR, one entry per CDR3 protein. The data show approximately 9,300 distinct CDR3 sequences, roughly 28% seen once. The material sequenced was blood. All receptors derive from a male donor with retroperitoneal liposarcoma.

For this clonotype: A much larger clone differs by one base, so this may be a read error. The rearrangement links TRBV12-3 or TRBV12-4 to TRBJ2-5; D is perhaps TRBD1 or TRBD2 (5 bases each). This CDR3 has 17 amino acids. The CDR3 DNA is TGTGCCAGCAGTTTGGGTGTAGGGGACCCGTACCAAGAGACCCGGTACTTC. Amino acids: CASSLGVGDPYQETRYF.

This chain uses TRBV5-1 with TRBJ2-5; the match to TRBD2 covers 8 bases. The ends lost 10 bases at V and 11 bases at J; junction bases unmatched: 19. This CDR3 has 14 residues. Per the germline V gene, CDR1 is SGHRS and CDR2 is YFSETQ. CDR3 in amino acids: CASRGAGGLNEQYF. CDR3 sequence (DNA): TGCGCCTCCCGAGGGGCGGGGGGCCTTAATGAGCAGTACTTC.

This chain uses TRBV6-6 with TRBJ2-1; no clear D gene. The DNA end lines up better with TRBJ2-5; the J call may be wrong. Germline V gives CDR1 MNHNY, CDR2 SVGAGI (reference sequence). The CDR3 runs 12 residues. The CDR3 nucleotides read TGTGCCAGCAGTTACAGACAAGAGACCCAGTACTTC. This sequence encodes CASSYRQETQYF.

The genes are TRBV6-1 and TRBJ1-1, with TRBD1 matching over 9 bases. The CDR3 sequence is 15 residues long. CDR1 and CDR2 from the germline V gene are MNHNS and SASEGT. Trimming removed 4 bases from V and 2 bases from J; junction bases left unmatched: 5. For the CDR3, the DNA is TGTGCCAGCAGTGCCGGGACAGGGCATAACACTGAAGCTTTCTTT. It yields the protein CASSAGTGHNTEAFF.

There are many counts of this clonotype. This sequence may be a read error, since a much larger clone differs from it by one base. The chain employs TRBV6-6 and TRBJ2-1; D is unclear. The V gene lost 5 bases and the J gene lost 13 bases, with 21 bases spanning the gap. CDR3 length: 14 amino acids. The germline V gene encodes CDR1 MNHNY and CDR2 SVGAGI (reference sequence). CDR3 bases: TGTGCCAGCAGTCGGAAGGGTTTCGGAGAGACCCAGTTCTTC. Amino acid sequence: CASSRKGFGETQFF.

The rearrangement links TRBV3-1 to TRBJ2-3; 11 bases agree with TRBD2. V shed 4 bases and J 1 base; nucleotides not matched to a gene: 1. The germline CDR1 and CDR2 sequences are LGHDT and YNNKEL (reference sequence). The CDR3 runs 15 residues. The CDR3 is CASSLTSGGTDTQYF. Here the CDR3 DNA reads TGTGCCAGCAGCCTGACTAGCGGGGGCACAGATACGCAGTATTTT.

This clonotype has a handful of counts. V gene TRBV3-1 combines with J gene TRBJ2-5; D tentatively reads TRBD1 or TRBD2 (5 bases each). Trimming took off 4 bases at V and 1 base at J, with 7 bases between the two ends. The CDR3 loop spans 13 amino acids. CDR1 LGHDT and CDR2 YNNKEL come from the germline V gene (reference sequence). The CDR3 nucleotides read TGTGCCAGCAGCCGGGGGAGCCAAGAGACCCAGTACTTC. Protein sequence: CASSRGSQETQYF.

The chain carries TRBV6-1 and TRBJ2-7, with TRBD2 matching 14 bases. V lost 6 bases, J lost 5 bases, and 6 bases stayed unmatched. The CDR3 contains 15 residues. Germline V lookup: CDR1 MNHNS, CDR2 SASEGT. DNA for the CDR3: TGTGCCAGCAGGGAGACTAGCGGGAGGGTGGACGAGCAGTACTTC. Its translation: CASRETSGRVDEQYF.

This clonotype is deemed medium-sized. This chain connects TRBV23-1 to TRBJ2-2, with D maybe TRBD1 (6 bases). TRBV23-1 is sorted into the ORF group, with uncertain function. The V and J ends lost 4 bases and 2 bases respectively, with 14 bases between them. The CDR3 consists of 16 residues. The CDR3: CASSPPWGQNTGELFF. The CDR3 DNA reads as TGCGCCAGCAGTCCGCCGTGGGGACAAAACACCGGGGAGCTGTTTTTT.

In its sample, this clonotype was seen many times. The CDR3 region has the DNA TGCGCCAGCAGCTTGGTGGGGAAAGGCTCCTACAATGAGCAGTTCTTC. Translating gives CASSLVGKGSYNEQFF. The V gene is TRBV5-1, the J gene TRBJ2-1; the D is unclear. The V gene lost 0 bases and the J gene lost 0 bases, with 10 bases spanning the gap. The CDR3 has 16 residues. Looked up from germline, CDR1 is SGHRS and CDR2 is YFSETQ.

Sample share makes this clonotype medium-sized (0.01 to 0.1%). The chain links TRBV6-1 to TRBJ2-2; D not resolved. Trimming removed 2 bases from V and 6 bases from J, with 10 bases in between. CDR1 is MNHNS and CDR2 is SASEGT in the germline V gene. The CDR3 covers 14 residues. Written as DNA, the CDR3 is TGTGCCAGCAGTGAACAGGCAGGCGCCGGGGAGCTGTTTTTT. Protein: CASSEQAGAGELFF.

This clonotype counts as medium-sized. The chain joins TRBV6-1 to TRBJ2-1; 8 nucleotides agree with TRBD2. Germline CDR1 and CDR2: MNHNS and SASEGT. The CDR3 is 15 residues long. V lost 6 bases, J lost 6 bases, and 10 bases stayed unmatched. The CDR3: CASSTGSAGGNEQFF. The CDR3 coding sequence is TGTGCCAGCAGCACCGGGAGTGCGGGAGGCAATGAGCAGTTCTTC.

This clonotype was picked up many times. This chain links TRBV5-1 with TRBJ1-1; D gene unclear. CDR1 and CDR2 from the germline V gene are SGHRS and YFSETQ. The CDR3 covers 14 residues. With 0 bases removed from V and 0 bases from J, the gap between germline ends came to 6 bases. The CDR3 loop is CASSLDSMNTEAFF. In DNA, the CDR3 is TGCGCCAGCAGCTTGGACAGCATGAACACTGAAGCTTTCTTT. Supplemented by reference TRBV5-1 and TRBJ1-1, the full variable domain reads KAGVTQTPRYLIKTRGQQVTLSCSPISGHRSVSWYQQTPGQGLQFLFEYFSETQRNKGNFPGRFSGRQFSNSRSEMNVSTLELGDSALYLCASSLDSMNTEAFFGQGTRLTVV.

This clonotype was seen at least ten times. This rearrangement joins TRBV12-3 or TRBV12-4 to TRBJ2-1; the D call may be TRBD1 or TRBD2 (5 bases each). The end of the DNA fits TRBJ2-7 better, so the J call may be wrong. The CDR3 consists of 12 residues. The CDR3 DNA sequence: TGTGCCAGCAGTTTCGGGGCAGTCGAGCAGTACTTC. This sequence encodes CASSFGAVEQYF.

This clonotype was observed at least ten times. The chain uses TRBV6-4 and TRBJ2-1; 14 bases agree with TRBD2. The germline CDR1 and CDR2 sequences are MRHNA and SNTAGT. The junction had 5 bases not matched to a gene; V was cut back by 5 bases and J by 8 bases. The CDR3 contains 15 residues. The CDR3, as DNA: TGTGCCAGCAGTAGACTAGCGGGGGGGCCGGATGAGCAGTTCTTC. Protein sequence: CASSRLAGGPDEQFF.

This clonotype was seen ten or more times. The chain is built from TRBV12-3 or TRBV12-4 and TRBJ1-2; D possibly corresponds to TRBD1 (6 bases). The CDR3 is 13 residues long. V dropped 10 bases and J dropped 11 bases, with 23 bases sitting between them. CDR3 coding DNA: TGTGCCACCGGACTGGTCGGGGGCGCTCGGTACACCTTC. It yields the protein CATGLVGGARYTF.

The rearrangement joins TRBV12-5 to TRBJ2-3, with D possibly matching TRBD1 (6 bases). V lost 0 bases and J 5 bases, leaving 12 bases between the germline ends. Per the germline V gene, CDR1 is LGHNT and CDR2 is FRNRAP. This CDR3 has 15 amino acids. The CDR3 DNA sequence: TGTGCTAGTGGTTTGGTACAGGGTGTAGAAGATACGCAGTATTTT. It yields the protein CASGLVQGVEDTQYF.

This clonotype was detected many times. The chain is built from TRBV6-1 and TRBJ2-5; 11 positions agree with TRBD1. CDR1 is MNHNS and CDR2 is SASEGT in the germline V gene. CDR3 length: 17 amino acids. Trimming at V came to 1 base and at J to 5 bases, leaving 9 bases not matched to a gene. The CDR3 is CASSEGQRTGGLETQYF. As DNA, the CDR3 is TGTGCCAGCAGTGAAGGGCAAAGGACAGGGGGCTTGGAGACCCAGTACTTC.

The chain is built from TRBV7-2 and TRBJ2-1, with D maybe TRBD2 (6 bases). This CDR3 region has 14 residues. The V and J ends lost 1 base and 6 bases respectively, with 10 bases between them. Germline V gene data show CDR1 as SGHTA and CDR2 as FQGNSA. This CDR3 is CASSLDRGTNEQFF. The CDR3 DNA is TGTGCCAGCAGCTTAGATCGGGGGACCAATGAGCAGTTCTTC.

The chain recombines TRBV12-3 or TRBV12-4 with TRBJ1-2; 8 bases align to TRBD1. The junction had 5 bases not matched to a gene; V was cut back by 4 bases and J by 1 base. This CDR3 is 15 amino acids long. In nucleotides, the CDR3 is TGTGCCAGCAGTTATAACAGGGGGAGTAACTATGGCTACACCTTC. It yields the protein CASSYNRGSNYGYTF.

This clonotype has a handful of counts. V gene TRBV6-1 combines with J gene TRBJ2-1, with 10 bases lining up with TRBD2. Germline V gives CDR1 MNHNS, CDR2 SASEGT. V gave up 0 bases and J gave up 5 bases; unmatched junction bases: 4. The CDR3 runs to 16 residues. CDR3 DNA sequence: TGTGCCAGCAGTGAAGCAGCGGGGGGGGCCAACAATGAGCAGTTCTTC. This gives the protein CASSEAAGGANNEQFF.

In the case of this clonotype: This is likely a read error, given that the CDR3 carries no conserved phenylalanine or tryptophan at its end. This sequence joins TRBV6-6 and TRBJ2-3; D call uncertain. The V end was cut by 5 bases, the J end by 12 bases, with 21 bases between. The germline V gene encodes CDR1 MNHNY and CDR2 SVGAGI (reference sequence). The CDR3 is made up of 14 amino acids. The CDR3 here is CASSRKGFGETQYL. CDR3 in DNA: TGTGCCAGCAGTCGGAAGGGTTTCGGAGAGACCCAGTATTTA.

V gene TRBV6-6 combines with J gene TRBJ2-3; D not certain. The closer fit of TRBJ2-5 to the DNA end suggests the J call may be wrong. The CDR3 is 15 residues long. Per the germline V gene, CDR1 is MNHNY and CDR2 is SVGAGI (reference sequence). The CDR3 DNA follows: TGTGCCAGCAGTTACGAGTCGTGGAGCCCCGAGACCCAGTACTTC. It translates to CASSYESWSPETQYF.

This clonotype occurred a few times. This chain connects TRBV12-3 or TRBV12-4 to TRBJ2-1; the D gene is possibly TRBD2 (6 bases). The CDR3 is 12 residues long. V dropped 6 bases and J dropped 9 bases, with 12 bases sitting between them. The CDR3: CASSQGGVEQFF. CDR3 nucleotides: TGTGCCAGCAGCCAGGGCGGGGTTGAGCAGTTCTTC.

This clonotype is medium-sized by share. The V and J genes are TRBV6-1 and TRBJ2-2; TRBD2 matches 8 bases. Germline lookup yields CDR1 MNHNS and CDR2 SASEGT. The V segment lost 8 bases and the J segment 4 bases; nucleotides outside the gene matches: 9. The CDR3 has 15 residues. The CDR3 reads CASRGGAAFTGELFF. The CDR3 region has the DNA TGTGCCAGCCGGGGGGGAGCGGCGTTCACCGGGGAGCTGTTTTTT.